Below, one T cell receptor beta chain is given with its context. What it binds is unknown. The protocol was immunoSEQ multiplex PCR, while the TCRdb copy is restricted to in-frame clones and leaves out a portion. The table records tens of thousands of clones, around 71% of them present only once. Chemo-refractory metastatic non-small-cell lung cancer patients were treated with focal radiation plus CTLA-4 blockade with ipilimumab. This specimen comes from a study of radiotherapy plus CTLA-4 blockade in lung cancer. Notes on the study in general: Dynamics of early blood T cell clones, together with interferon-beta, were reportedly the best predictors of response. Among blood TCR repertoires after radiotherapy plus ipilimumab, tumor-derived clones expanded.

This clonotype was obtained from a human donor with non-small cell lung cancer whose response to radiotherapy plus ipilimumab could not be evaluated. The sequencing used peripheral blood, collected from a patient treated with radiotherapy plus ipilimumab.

The CDR3 DNA sequence: TGCAGCGTTGCCCTAGCCCTGCAAAATGAGCAGTTCTTC. Its protein is CSVALALQNEQFF. The chain employs TRBV29-1 and TRBJ2-1, with D perhaps matching TRBD2 (5 bases). V was pared by 4 bases and J by 7 bases, with 14 bases between. Per the germline V gene, CDR1 is SQVTM and CDR2 is ANQGSEA. This CDR3 region has 13 residues.